These T cell receptor beta chains were read from a single sample in a study of blood T cell repertoires in COVID-19. This table comes from immunoSEQ multiplex PCR, and its TCRdb copy is limited to in-frame clones, with some not included. The data show 230,000 or so clones, almost 90% seen once. The sample was peripheral blood. These receptors originate from an older woman with COVID-19, enrolled during active disease. CDR3s include the opening cysteine and the closing phenylalanine or tryptophan. A D gene is named only where the DNA matches it firmly. Part of the rows lack a size; the others show once, few, many or a class for expanded clones.

D: TRBD1
V: TRBV6-2/TRBV6-3
J: TRBJ1-2
size: NA
DNA: TGTGCCAGCAGTTACTTACAGGGGGCCTACTCCTATGGCTACACCTTC
CDR3: CASSYLQGAYSYGYTF

D: NA
V: TRBV5-6
J: TRBJ1-2
size: NA
DNA: TGTGCCAGCAGCTTGGAATCGGGGATGAACCAAAACTATGGCTACACCTTC
CDR3: CASSLESGMNQNYGYTF

D: NA
V: TRBV10-3
J: TRBJ1-6
size: NA
DNA: TGTGCCATCAGTGACGGCCAGGGACTTCATTCACCCCTCCACTTT
CDR3: CAISDGQGLHSPLHF

D: TRBD1
V: TRBV2
J: TRBJ2-3
size: NA
DNA: TGTGCCAGCAGAAGACAGGGGGGGAGCACAGATACGCAGTATTTT
CDR3: CASRRQGGSTDTQYF

D: TRBD1
V: TRBV5-1
J: TRBJ2-1
size: NA
DNA: TGCGCCAGCAGCTTCGAAACAGGGGGCATCGATGAGCAGTTCTTC
CDR3: CASSFETGGIDEQFF

D: TRBD1
V: TRBV6-1
J: TRBJ1-5
size: NA
DNA: TGTGCCAGCAGTGAACGGACAGGGGGTCAGCCCCAGCATTTT
CDR3: CASSERTGGQPQHF

D: NA
V: TRBV7-2
J: TRBJ1-2
size: NA
DNA: TGTGCCAGCAGCTTAGTTGGGGGTCGAGGACAGAATTATGGCTACACCTTC
CDR3: CASSLVGGRGQNYGYTF

D: TRBD2
V: TRBV5-5
J: TRBJ2-3
size: NA
DNA: TGTGCCAGCAGCTTGGCTAGCGGGGTAACAGATACGCAGTATTTT
CDR3: CASSLASGVTDTQYF

D: NA
V: TRBV12-3/TRBV12-4
J: TRBJ1-2
size: NA
DNA: TGTGCCAGCAGTTTGGAGGGGTATGGCTACACCTTC
CDR3: CASSLEGYGYTF

D: NA
V: TRBV30
J: TRBJ2-5
size: NA
DNA: TGTGCCTGGAGTCTAGACCCTTGGGAGACTTGGGAAGAGACCCAGTACTTC
CDR3: CAWSLDPWETWEETQYF

D: NA
V: TRBV30
J: TRBJ1-4
size: NA
DNA: TGTGCCTGGAGTAGTCCTGGACAGCCGGCAACTAATGAAAAACTGTTTTTT
CDR3: CAWSSPGQPATNEKLFF

D: NA
V: TRBV5-8
J: TRBJ1-2
size: once
DNA: TGTGCCAGCAGCTTGGCCTTAAGAAGGGGCCGACTTAACTATGGCTACACCTTC
CDR3: CASSLALRRGRLNYGYTF

D: NA
V: TRBV6-5
J: TRBJ1-4
size: NA
DNA: TGTGCCAGCAGTCCAGGGTCGGCTAATGAAAAACTGTTTTTT
CDR3: CASSPGSANEKLFF